The sequence of this T cell receptor beta chain was determined in a study of regulatory T cells in long-lasting Graves disease. Notes on the study in general: The work looked only at peripheral blood and did not look at thyroid tissue.

This clonotype was counted at least ten times. The antigen remains unidentified. Combining iRepertoire HTBI primers with Arm-PCR of CDR3 regions, the authors built TCR beta libraries. MiXCR, applied by TCRdb to the multiplex PCR reads, yields one record per CDR3 protein. The table lists roughly 610,000 distinct CDR3 sequences, around 15% of them singletons. The germline V gene encodes CDR1 MNHEY and CDR2 SVGEGT. The ends were cut back, 5 bases at V and 0 bases at J, with 13 bases in the middle. CDR3 length: 16 residues. The time point: newly diagnosed GD, antithyroid drugs for less than 3 months. Generation of the TCR library employed RNA extracted from PBMCs. American Thyroid Association guidelines defined how Graves' disease was diagnosed. The same data also went into a second study, on T cells in Graves' hyperthyroidism and ophthalmopathy.

This rearrangement joins TRBV6-2 or TRBV6-3 to TRBJ1-4; D gene ambiguous. This TCR came from a woman in her thirties with Graves disease. Source: peripheral blood mononuclear cells (PBMCs), taken at new diagnosis, from a patient treated with antithyroid drugs. As DNA, the CDR3 is TGTGCCAGCAGTCGCAAATCCGGTGCAACTAATGAAAAACTGTTTTTT. Translating gives CASSRKSGATNEKLFF.